The sample holds a few counts of the clone carrying this T cell receptor (beta chain). The sample originates from a study of blood T cell repertoires in COVID-19. Clones were sequenced by immunoSEQ multiplex PCR, and TCRdb holds only the in-frame ones, with some missing. The table includes 150,000 to 200,000 clones, 82% detected once. V lost 0 bases, J lost 4 bases, and 14 bases lay in between. CDR3 length equals 16 residues. Germline assignment: CDR1 LGHNA and CDR2 YNFKEQ. This receptor was taken from a woman aged 40 to 50 with COVID-19, enrolled during active disease. The sequencing input was peripheral blood. V usage is TRBV4-2 and J usage is TRBJ2-3; tentative D call: TRBD1 (5 bases). The CDR3 sequence is CASSQDQGSSPDTQYF. DNA of the CDR3: TGTGCCAGCAGCCAAGATCAGGGCAGTTCCCCAGATACGCAGTATTTT.